Presented here are 16 T cell receptor beta chains from one specimen sequenced in a study of T cell clusters in autoimmune cytopenias. TRB was amplified from 250 ng of peripheral blood genomic DNA per sample. TRB was amplified by touch-down multiplex PCR, primer pools A and B combined. TCRdb reprocessed the multiplex PCR reads and reports one entry per CDR3 protein, with no DNA. Recorded for this sample: about 4,400 distinct CDR3 sequences. Sequenced sample: peripheral blood. The receptors were sampled from a human donor with an autoimmune cytopenia or autoimmune hepatitis (not recorded which).

The rearrangement joins TRBV19 to TRBJ2-1; TCRdb's D call of TRBD1 is untestable without DNA. The CDR3 extends over 13 amino acids. Germline V lookup: CDR1 LNHDA, CDR2 SQIVND (reference sequence). The CDR3 spells CASSDPGGSEQFF.

V is TRBV19 and J is TRBJ2-3. The V gene's germline CDR1 is LNHDA and CDR2 SQIVND (reference sequence). This CDR3 spans 16 amino acids. The chain's CDR3 is CASSISASFSTDTQYF.

The chain has TRBV5-1 and TRBJ2-3; TCRdb designates TRBD2, a call that cannot be tested without DNA. Germline V gives CDR1 SGHRS, CDR2 YFSETQ. This CDR3 has 16 residues. CDR3 amino acids: CASSPLAGGPPDTQYF.

This clonotype counts as medium-sized (0.01 to 0.1%) by frequency. The V call is TRBV5-6, the J call TRBJ2-1; TCRdb's D call of TRBD1 is untestable without DNA. In germline, CDR1 is SGHDT, CDR2 YYEEEE. CDR3 size: 15 residues. CDR3 protein: CASTSGTGTRYEQFF. The variable domain in full, with the rest retrieved from reference TRBV5-6 and TRBJ2-1, is DAGVTQSPTHLIKTRGQQVTLRCSPKSGHDTVSWYQQALGQGPQFIFQYYEEEERQRGNFPDRFSGHQFPNYSSELNVNALLLGDSALYLCASTSGTGTRYEQFFGPGTRLTVL.

In terms of frequency, this clonotype is medium-sized. This chain links TRBV6-5 with TRBJ2-1; without DNA, the TCRdb call of TRBD1 cannot be checked. This CDR3 contains 14 residues. Germline CDR1 and CDR2: MNHEY and SVGAGI. CDR3 protein: CASSYEGRYNEQFF.

This clonotype is classed as medium-sized by frequency. This chain joins TRBV6-1 and TRBJ2-7; TCRdb returns TRBD1, unconfirmable since there is no DNA. Germline CDR1 and CDR2: MNHNS and SASEGT. The CDR3 runs to 15 residues. CDR3 sequence: CASRTGTGDSYEQYF.

The gene calls are TRBV30 and TRBJ2-3. In germline, CDR1 is GTSNPN, CDR2 SVGIG (reference sequence). This CDR3 spans 13 amino acids. The CDR3 sequence: CAWSRPALDTQYF. The full variable domain, in which reference TRBV30 and TRBJ2-3 provide the parts outside the CDR3, is SQTIHQWPATLVQPVGSPLSLECTVEGTSNPNLYWYRQAAGRGLQLLFYSVGIGQISSEVPQNLSASRPQDRQFILSSKKLLLSDSGFYLCAWSRPALDTQYFGPGTRLTVL.

This clonotype is classed as medium-sized by frequency. The chain carries TRBV6-5 and TRBJ2-2; TCRdb indicates TRBD1, and absent DNA this call remains unverified. CDR3 length: 17 amino acids. Germline loops: CDR1 MNHEY, CDR2 SVGAGI. The CDR3 sequence is CASGVRGVIANTGELFF.

Measured by frequency, this clonotype is medium-sized. The chain joins TRBV29-1 to TRBJ2-7; TCRdb picks TRBD1, but there is no DNA to check that call. CDR1 and CDR2 (germline): SQVTM, ANQGSEA. This CDR3 spans 17 amino acids. The CDR3 protein is CSVMRAEPPNLGNEQYF.

The chain is built from TRBV21-1 and TRBJ2-5. TRBV21-1 is labeled a pseudogene. The CDR3 is 16 residues long. CDR3 sequence: CASSKKKRLCTETQYF.

This chain connects TRBV19 to TRBJ2-6. The CDR3 consists of 15 residues. CDR1 LNHDA and CDR2 SQIVND come from the germline V gene (reference sequence). The CDR3 region is CASTIGESGANVLTF. Full variable domain (outside the CDR3, taken from reference TRBV19 and TRBJ2-6): DGGITQSPKYLFRKEGQNVTLSCEQNLNHDAMYWYRQDPGQGLRLIYYSQIVNDFQKGDIAEGYSVSREKKESFPLTVTSAQKNPTAFYLCASTIGESGANVLTFGAGSRLTVL.

The gene calls are TRBV6-1 and TRBJ2-3; TCRdb's D gene call, TRBD1, goes unchecked for lack of DNA. This CDR3 is built from 13 residues. Looked up from germline, CDR1 is MNHNS and CDR2 is SASEGT. CDR3 region: CASSDRGTDTQYF.

The V call is TRBV27, the J call TRBJ2-7; the TCRdb D gene call, TRBD1, has no DNA to confirm it. In germline, CDR1 is MNHEY, CDR2 SMNVEV (reference sequence). This CDR3 region has 15 residues. This chain's CDR3 is CASIRRSGTGGEQYF.

The V and J genes are TRBV7-9 and TRBJ1-2. CDR3 length equals 16 residues. Germline lookup yields CDR1 SEHNR and CDR2 FQNEAQ (reference sequence). Here the CDR3 reads CASSPEGRQHPYGYTF.

By frequency, this clonotype registers medium-sized. This chain links TRBV19 with TRBJ2-6; TCRdb reports TRBD1, a call that lacks DNA to check it against. CDR1 and CDR2 from the germline V gene are LNHDA and SQIVND (reference sequence). The CDR3 sequence is 18 residues long. CDR3 amino acids: CASSRGRSRVSGANVLTF.

The chain is built from TRBV4-2 and TRBJ1-2; checking the TCRdb D call of TRBD1 is not possible without DNA. The CDR3 covers 16 residues. In germline, CDR1 is LGHNA, CDR2 YNFKEQ. CDR3 residues: CASSLRHSTGGEGYTF.